Listed here are 31 T cell receptor beta chains from one sample, sequenced in a study of beta chain features in type 1 diabetes. Sequenced material consisted of expressed TCRB transcripts (all of the isolated RNA was reverse transcribed). Data came from immunoSEQ multiplex PCR; TCRdb stores just in-frame clones and leaves some out. The table lists 500,000 to 700,000 clones, roughly 15% of them singletons. Material: naive CD4+ T cells from blood. These receptors came from a man between 18 and 29 years old in good health.

This clone was detected a few times. This chain uses TRBV7-9 with TRBJ1-3; D is ambiguous. The V end lost 6 bases, the J end lost 2 bases, and 14 bases lay between the germline ends. Germline-derived CDR1 and CDR2 are SEHNR and FQNEAQ (reference sequence). The CDR3 sequence is 15 residues long. The DNA of the CDR3 is TGTGCCAGCAGTTTGAGTCCGGGCGCTGGAAACACCATATATTTT. Its translation is CASSLSPGAGNTIYF.

This clone was picked up a small number of times. This chain uses TRBV7-2 with TRBJ1-4; D might be TRBD1 (5 bases). CDR3 length: 16 amino acids. The V gene's germline CDR1 is SGHTA and CDR2 FQGNSA. Deletions cut 0 bases from V and 6 bases from J, with 14 bases between. CDR3 in DNA: TGTGCCAGCAGCTTAGCTGCTACAAGGGGCGATGAAAAACTGTTTTTT. Translated: CASSLAATRGDEKLFF.

This clone has more than one count but fewer than ten. V is TRBV7-3 and J is TRBJ1-6; D unresolved. Germline CDR1 reads SGHTA; CDR2 reads FQGTGA. The CDR3 consists of 13 residues. Trimming removed 4 bases from V and 8 bases from J, with 9 bases in between. In nucleotides, the CDR3 is TGTGCCAGCAGCTCAAACGCGGATTCACCCCTCCACTTT. Protein sequence: CASSSNADSPLHF.

A few counts support this clone. The gene calls are TRBV6-5 and TRBJ1-6, with 7 positions matching TRBD1. Unmatched junction bases numbered 8, after V lost 5 bases and J lost 7 bases. Germline values: CDR1 MNHEY, CDR2 SVGAGI. The CDR3 is 15 residues long. The CDR3 sequence is CASSPTGPGNSPLHF. CDR3 nucleotides: TGTGCCAGCAGTCCGACAGGGCCGGGGAATTCACCCCTCCACTTT.

There are a few counts of this clone. The chain joins TRBV9 to TRBJ2-1, with 7 bases that match TRBD1. J gave up 7 bases and V 1 base, and 11 bases lay outside the gene matches. This CDR3 is built from 16 residues. CDR1 and CDR2 from the germline V gene are SGDLS and YYNGEE. Here the CDR3 DNA reads TGTGCCAGCAGCGTAAACGAGGGGGCCAGGGGGAATGAGCAGTTCTTC. It yields the protein CASSVNEGARGNEQFF.

This chain uses TRBV6-6 with TRBJ2-5; D remains ambiguous. The CDR3 length is 15 residues. V shed 4 bases and J shed 1 base, with 13 bases lying between them. Germline lookup yields CDR1 MNHNY and CDR2 SVGAGI (reference sequence). CDR3 coding DNA: TGTGCCAGCAGTTCCCCCCCGGTGGGCCAAGAGACCCAGTACTTC. Its translation is CASSSPPVGQETQYF.

This chain links TRBV7-9 with TRBJ2-5, with D tentatively TRBD1 (6 bases). The CDR3 length is 11 residues. Trimming shortened V by 3 bases and J by 13 bases, and 12 bases separated the two germline ends. Germline CDR1 SEHNR, CDR2 FQNEAQ (reference sequence). DNA for the CDR3: TGTGCCAGCAGCTTCCAGGGGCCCCGGTACTTC. This translates into CASSFQGPRYF.

This clone came up a few times. The rearrangement links TRBV7-3 to TRBJ2-7; 9 nucleotides align to TRBD1. J gave up 3 bases and V 5 bases, and 11 bases lay outside the gene matches. The germline gives CDR1 SGHTA, CDR2 FQGTGA. The CDR3 length is 16 residues. CDR3 loop: CASSPSATGGLYEQYF. The CDR3 nucleotides read TGTGCCAGCAGCCCCTCGGCGACAGGGGGGCTCTACGAGCAGTACTTC.

In its sample, this clone was seen a few times. The rearrangement uses TRBV7-9 and TRBJ2-3; 7 bases are shared with TRBD1. Germline V gene lookup returns CDR1 SEHNR and CDR2 FQNEAQ (reference sequence). This CDR3 is built from 15 residues. V was pared by 5 bases and J by 3 bases, with 8 bases of the junction left unmatched. The CDR3 nucleotides are TGTGCCAGCAGCCCAACAGGGGTGGGAACAGATACGCAGTATTTT. This encodes CASSPTGVGTDTQYF.

V and J are TRBV29-1 and TRBJ2-3; D is perhaps TRBD2 (6 bases). This CDR3 has 14 residues. From germline, CDR1 is SQVTM and CDR2 ANQGSEA. V was clipped by 7 bases and J by 1 base, with 15 bases between them. The CDR3 region has the DNA TGCAGCGGCCGGGGCTGGGGGGGCACAGATACGCAGTATTTT. This codes for CSGRGWGGTDTQYF.

This clone has a handful of counts. The chain is built from TRBV7-2 and TRBJ1-5; no clear D gene. The CDR3 has 15 amino acids. V dropped 1 base and J dropped 2 bases, with 9 bases sitting between them. The V gene's germline CDR1 is SGHTA and CDR2 FQGNSA. CDR3 sequence (DNA): TGTGCCAGCAGCTTAGAGGCGGCAGGCAATCAGCCCCAGCATTTT. Its translation: CASSLEAAGNQPQHF.

The CDR3 DNA sequence: TGTGCCAGCAGCCATGGCCCGGGGGACTATGGCTACACCTTC. It codes for CASSHGPGDYGYTF. The chain recombines TRBV4-2 with TRBJ1-2; possible D gene TRBD1, 5 bases. From germline, CDR1 is LGHNA and CDR2 YNFKEQ. Trimming took off 3 bases at V and 3 bases at J, with 11 bases between the two ends. The CDR3 sequence is 14 residues long.

This clone was detected only a few times. The chain has TRBV25-1 and TRBJ2-7; D might be TRBD2 (6 bases). Germline V CDR1 and CDR2: MGHDK, SYGVNS. V was cut by 3 bases and J by 0 bases, with 12 bases left in between. The CDR3 covers 15 residues. The CDR3 here is CASSEGGLLSYEQYF. As DNA, the CDR3 is TGTGCCAGCAGTGAGGGGGGTCTGCTCTCCTACGAGCAGTACTTC.

The table lists this clone with a few counts. The V call is TRBV5-1, the J call TRBJ2-1, with a possible D match to TRBD1 (6 bases). The CDR3 contains 16 residues. Per the germline V gene, CDR1 is SGHRS and CDR2 is YFSETQ. Trimming cost V 4 bases and J 4 bases, with 18 bases left between them. This CDR3 is CASSLPQGSIYNEQFF. For the CDR3, the DNA is TGCGCCAGCAGCCTCCCACAGGGCTCGATATACAATGAGCAGTTCTTC.

The rearrangement links TRBV27 to TRBJ2-1; unclear D gene. V dropped 0 bases and J dropped 12 bases, with 15 bases sitting between them. The CDR3 contains 14 residues. Per germline, CDR1 MNHEY and CDR2 SMNVEV (reference sequence). The CDR3 nucleotides are TGTGCCAGCAGTTTATCGTTGTCCCCCCGGTTGCAGTTCTTC. Its translation is CASSLSLSPRLQFF.

CDR3 residues: CASSRSTVSYEQYF. The DNA of the CDR3 is TGCGCCAGCAGTCGTTCGACGGTGTCCTACGAGCAGTACTTC. This chain uses TRBV5-1 with TRBJ2-7, with D unclear. The V end lost 5 bases, the J end lost 1 base, and 13 bases lay between the germline ends. The CDR3 contains 14 residues. Germline loops: CDR1 SGHRS, CDR2 YFSETQ.

The chain employs TRBV9 and TRBJ1-2, with unresolved D. Germline V gene sequence: CDR1 SGDLS, CDR2 YYNGEE. V was clipped by 3 bases and J by 8 bases, with 14 bases between them. The CDR3 consists of 13 residues. In nucleotides, the CDR3 is TGTGCCAGCAGCGCCCCCGCTTTGGGAGGCTACACCTTC. Protein sequence: CASSAPALGGYTF.

The V call is TRBV7-8, the J call TRBJ2-4; perhaps TRBD2 as D (5 bases). V lost 6 bases and J lost 3, with 18 bases in between. In germline, CDR1 is SGHVS, CDR2 FQNEAQ. The CDR3 runs to 16 residues. The CDR3, as DNA: TGTGCCAGCAGTCCTCCCGGGGTAGGAGTCAAAAACATTCAGTACTTC. It codes for CASSPPGVGVKNIQYF.

The chain uses TRBV30 and TRBJ2-3, with D perhaps given as TRBD1 or TRBD2 (7 bases each). The germline V gene encodes CDR1 GTSNPN and CDR2 SVGIG (reference sequence). The CDR3 runs to 15 residues. Trimming stripped 3 bases from V and 6 bases from J, with 19 bases between. The chain's CDR3 is CAWSPSGGARDTQYF. The CDR3 coding sequence is TGTGCCTGGAGCCCTTCAGGGGGGGCGCGGGATACGCAGTATTTT.

V gene TRBV7-3 combines with J gene TRBJ2-1; tentative D call: TRBD2 (5 bases). The CDR3 is 14 residues long. Germline lookup yields CDR1 SGHTA and CDR2 FQGTGA. V gave up 5 bases and J gave up 2 bases, with 10 bases separating them. CDR3 region: CASSPGVPYNEQFF. The CDR3 nucleotides are TGTGCCAGCAGCCCCGGGGTGCCCTACAATGAGCAGTTCTTC.

In this sample, this clone turned up a few times. This same CDR3 is encoded by further DNA sequences in the sample. V is TRBV7-7 and J is TRBJ2-1; possibly TRBD1 for D (6 bases). Trimming shortened V by 3 bases and J by 4 bases, and 13 bases separated the two germline ends. This CDR3 is built from 15 residues. Germline lookup yields CDR1 SSHAT and CDR2 FNYEAQ (reference sequence). The CDR3 DNA reads TGTGCCAGCAGCTTGGGCGGGCAGGGGTACAATGAGCAGTTCTTC. Protein sequence: CASSLGGQGYNEQFF.

This clone has just a few counts. The rearrangement joins TRBV20-1 to TRBJ1-2, with D unresolved. Trimming pared 8 bases from V and 3 bases from J, leaving 10 bases between. The germline V gene encodes CDR1 DFQATT and CDR2 SNEGSKA (reference sequence). CDR3 length equals 11 residues. The CDR3 loop reads CSFERDYGYTF. The CDR3 DNA is TGCAGTTTTGAGAGGGACTATGGCTACACCTTC.

This clone was counted between two and nine times. The genes are TRBV7-9 and TRBJ2-7; a possible D gene is TRBD1 (5 bases). The CDR3 totals 15 residues. Trimming took 2 bases from V and 1 from J, leaving 12 bases between them. CDR1 is SEHNR, CDR2 FQNEAQ, per germline (reference sequence). CDR3 residues: CASSLIPGWSYEQYF. In DNA form, the CDR3 reads TGTGCCAGCAGCTTAATACCAGGGTGGTCCTACGAGCAGTACTTC.

The V and J genes are TRBV2 and TRBJ1-2; D is unresolved. The CDR3 is made up of 12 amino acids. Germline V CDR1 and CDR2: SNHLY, FYNNEI. Trimming took 4 bases from V and 2 from J, leaving 5 bases between them. The CDR3 nucleotides are TGTGCCAGCAGTGCCAGGAACTATGGCTACACCTTC. Its translation is CASSARNYGYTF.

This clone was detected only a few times. This sequence joins TRBV7-9 and TRBJ1-3; TRBD1 might be the D (5 bases). Germline CDR1 SEHNR, CDR2 FQNEAQ (reference sequence). The germline V and J ends were trimmed by 8 bases and 2 bases, with 13 bases remaining between them. This CDR3 region has 14 residues. This chain's CDR3 is CASLLRGTGNTIYF. The CDR3 coding sequence is TGTGCCAGCCTCCTGCGGGGGACTGGAAACACCATATATTTT. Variable domain in full (rest from reference TRBV7-9 and TRBJ1-3): DTGVSQNPRHKITKRGQNVTFRCDPISEHNRLYWYRQTLGQGPEFLTYFQNEAQLEKSRLLSDRFSAERPKGSFSTLEIQRTEQGDSAMYLCASLLRGTGNTIYFGEGSWLTVV.

This chain links TRBV7-2 with TRBJ1-6; 7 bases map to TRBD1. J gave up 2 bases and V 4 bases, and 2 bases lay outside the gene matches. Germline loops: CDR1 SGHTA, CDR2 FQGNSA. This CDR3 has 15 amino acids. CDR3 DNA: TGTGCCAGCAGCTCCGACAGGGCCTATAATTCACCCCTCCACTTT. Translating gives CASSSDRAYNSPLHF.

This clone occurred a few times. The V call is TRBV28, the J call TRBJ2-1; the match to TRBD2 covers 7 bases. CDR1 and CDR2 from the germline V gene are MDHEN and SYDVKM. CDR3 length equals 15 residues. V shed 5 bases, J shed 14 bases, and the junction held 18 bases outside the gene matches. This CDR3 is CASSPPRAQSGDKFF. The CDR3 DNA follows: TGTGCCAGCAGTCCCCCCCGGGCCCAGAGCGGGGATAAGTTCTTC.

This clone was seen more than once but under ten times. CDR3 coding DNA: TGTGCCAGCAGCCCTACCCTCTGGACAGGGGATTCACCCCTCCACTTT. This translates into CASSPTLWTGDSPLHF. This chain uses TRBV5-4 with TRBJ1-6; 9 bases are shared with TRBD1. There are 16 residues in the CDR3. Per the germline V gene, CDR1 is SGHNT and CDR2 is YYREEE (reference sequence). The V segment lost 4 bases and the J segment 8 bases; nucleotides outside the gene matches: 10.

The table lists this clone with a few counts. The sample carries other DNA sequences with the same CDR3. The chain couples TRBV28 to TRBJ2-7, with 7 bases identical to TRBD1. Germline V CDR1 and CDR2: MDHEN, SYDVKM. This CDR3 is 13 amino acids long. V shed 5 bases, J shed 0 bases, and the junction held 1 base outside the gene matches. CDR3 coding DNA: TGTGCCAGCAGTGGGGACAGCTCCTACGAGCAGTACTTC. Protein product: CASSGDSSYEQYF.

The rearrangement links TRBV6-1 to TRBJ1-1; D might be TRBD1 (6 bases). Germline CDR1 is MNHNS and CDR2 is SASEGT. The CDR3 runs 15 residues. V lost 3 bases and J lost 3, with 14 bases in between. Written as DNA, the CDR3 is TGTGCCAGCAGTGATCCCCGGAAGGGGGACACTGAAGCTTTCTTT. This translates into CASSDPRKGDTEAFF.

This clone was detected only a few times. This chain uses TRBV7-9 with TRBJ2-7; 8 bases map to TRBD1. The CDR3 consists of 15 residues. Germline V CDR1 and CDR2: SEHNR, FQNEAQ (reference sequence). J lost 2 bases, V lost 3 bases, and 6 bases had no gene match. This CDR3 is CASSFYRGETYEQYF. The DNA of the CDR3 is TGTGCCAGCAGCTTTTACAGGGGGGAAACCTACGAGCAGTACTTC.